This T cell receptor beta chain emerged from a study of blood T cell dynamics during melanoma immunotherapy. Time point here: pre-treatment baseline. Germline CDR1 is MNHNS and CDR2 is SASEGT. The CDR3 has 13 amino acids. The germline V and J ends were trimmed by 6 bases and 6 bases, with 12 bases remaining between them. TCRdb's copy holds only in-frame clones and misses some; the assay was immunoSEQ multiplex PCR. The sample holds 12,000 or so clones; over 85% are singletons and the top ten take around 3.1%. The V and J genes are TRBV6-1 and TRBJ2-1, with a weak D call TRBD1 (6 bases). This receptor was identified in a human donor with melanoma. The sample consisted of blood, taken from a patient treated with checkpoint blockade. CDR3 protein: CASRTGTINEQFF. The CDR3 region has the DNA TGTGCCAGCAGGACCGGGACAATCAATGAGCAGTTCTTC.